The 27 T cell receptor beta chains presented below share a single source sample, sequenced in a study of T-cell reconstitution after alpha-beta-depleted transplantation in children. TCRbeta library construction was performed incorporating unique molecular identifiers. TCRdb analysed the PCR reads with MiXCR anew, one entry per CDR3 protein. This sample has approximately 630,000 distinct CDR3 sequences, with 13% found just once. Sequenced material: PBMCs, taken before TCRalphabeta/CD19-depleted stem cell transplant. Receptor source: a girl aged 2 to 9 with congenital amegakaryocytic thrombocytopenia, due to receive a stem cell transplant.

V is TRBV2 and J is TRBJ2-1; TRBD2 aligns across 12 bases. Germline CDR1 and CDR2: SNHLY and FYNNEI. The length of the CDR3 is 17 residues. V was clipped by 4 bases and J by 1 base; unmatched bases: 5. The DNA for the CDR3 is TGTGCCAGCAGTGGGACTAGCGGGACCCTTTCCTACAATGAGCAGTTCTTC. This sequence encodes CASSGTSGTLSYNEQFF.

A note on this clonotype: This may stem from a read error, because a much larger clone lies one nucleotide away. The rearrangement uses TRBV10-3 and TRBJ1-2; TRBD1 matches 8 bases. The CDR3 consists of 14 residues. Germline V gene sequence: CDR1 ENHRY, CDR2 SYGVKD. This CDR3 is CAISESTGQGRYPF. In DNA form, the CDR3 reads TGTGCCATCAGTGAGTCCACCGGACAGGGACGTTACCCCTTC.

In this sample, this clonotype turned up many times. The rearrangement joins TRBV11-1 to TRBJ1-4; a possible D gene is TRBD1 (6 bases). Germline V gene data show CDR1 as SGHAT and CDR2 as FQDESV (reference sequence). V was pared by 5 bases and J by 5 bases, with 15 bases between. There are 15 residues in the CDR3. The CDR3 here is CASSRQGMSNEKLFF. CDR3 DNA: TGTGCCAGCAGCCGCCAGGGGATGTCGAATGAAAAACTGTTTTTT.

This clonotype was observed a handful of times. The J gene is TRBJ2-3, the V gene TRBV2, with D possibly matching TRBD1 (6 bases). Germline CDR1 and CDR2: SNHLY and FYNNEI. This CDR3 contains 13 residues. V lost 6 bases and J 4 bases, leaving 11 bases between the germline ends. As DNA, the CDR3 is TGTGCCAGCAGCTACAGGGCTGCAGATACGCAGTATTTT. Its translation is CASSYRAADTQYF.

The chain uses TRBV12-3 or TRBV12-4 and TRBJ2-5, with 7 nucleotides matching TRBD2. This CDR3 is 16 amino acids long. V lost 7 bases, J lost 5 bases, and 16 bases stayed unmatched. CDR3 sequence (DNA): TGTGCCAGCATCGGGAGTTGGCGGGAGTTGGGGGAGACCCAGTACTTC. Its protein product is CASIGSWRELGETQYF.

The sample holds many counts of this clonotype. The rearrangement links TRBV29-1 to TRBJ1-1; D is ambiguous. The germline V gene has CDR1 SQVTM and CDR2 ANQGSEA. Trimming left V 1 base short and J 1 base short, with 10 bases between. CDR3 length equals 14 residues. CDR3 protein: CSVEARTANTEAFF. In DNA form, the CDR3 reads TGCAGCGTTGAAGCTCGAACGGCGAACACTGAAGCTTTCTTT.

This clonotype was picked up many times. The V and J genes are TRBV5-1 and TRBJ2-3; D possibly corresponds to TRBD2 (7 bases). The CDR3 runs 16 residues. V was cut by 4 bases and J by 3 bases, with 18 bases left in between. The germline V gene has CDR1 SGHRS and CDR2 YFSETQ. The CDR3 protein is CASSVPKSGTTDTQYF. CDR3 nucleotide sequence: TGCGCCAGCAGCGTACCGAAAAGCGGGACAACAGATACGCAGTATTTT.

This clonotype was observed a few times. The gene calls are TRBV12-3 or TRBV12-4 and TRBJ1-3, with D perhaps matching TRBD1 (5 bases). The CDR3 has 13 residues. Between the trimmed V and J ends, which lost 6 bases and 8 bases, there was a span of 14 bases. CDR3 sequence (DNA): TGTGCCAGCAGGGCTGACAGACTCGACACCATATATTTT. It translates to CASRADRLDTIYF.

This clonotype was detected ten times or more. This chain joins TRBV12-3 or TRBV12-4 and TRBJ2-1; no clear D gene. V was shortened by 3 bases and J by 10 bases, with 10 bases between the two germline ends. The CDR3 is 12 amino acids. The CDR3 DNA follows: TGTGCCAGCAGTTTCTGGCGGCGAGAGCAGTTCTTC. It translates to CASSFWRREQFF.

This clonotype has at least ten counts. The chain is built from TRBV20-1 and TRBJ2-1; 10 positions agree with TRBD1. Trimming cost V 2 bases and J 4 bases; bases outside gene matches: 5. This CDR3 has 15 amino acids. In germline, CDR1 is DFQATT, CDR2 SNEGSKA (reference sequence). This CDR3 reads CSARPRTGGYNEQFF. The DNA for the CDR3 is TGCAGTGCTAGACCCAGGACAGGGGGTTACAATGAGCAGTTCTTC.

CDR3 region: CASSLGGVNQPQHF. The CDR3 nucleotides are TGTGCCAGCAGCTTAGGAGGGGTCAATCAGCCCCAGCATTTT. This chain uses TRBV5-6 with TRBJ1-5; possible D gene TRBD1, 5 bases. Germline V gives CDR1 SGHDT, CDR2 YYEEEE. The CDR3 covers 14 residues. V shed 2 bases and J shed 3 bases, with 9 bases lying between them.

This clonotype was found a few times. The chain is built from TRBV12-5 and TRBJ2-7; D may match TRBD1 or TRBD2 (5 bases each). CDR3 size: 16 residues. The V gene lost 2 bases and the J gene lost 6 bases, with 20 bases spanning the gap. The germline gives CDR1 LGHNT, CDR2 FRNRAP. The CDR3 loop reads CASGLWDGRVLSEQYF. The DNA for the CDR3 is TGTGCTAGTGGTTTGTGGGACGGTCGGGTCCTATCCGAGCAGTACTTC.

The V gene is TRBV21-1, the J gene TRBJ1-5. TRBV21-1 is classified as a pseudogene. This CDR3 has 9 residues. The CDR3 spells CAAIQPQHF. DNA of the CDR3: TGTGCCGCAATTCAGCCCCAGCATTTT.

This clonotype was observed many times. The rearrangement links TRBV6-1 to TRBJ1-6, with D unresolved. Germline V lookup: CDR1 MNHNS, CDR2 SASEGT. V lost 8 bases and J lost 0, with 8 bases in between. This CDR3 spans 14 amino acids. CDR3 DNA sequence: TGTGCCAGCCAAGCGAGCTCCTATAATTCACCCCTCCACTTT. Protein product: CASQASSYNSPLHF.

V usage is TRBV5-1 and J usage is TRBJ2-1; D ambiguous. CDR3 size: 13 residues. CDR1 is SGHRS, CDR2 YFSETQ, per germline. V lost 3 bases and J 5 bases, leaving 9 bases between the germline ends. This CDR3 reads CASSSVINNEQFF. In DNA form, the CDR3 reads TGCGCCAGCAGCTCCGTGATAAACAATGAGCAGTTCTTC. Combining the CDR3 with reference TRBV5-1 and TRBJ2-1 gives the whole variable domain KAGVTQTPRYLIKTRGQQVTLSCSPISGHRSVSWYQQTPGQGLQFLFEYFSETQRNKGNFPGRFSGRQFSNSRSEMNVSTLELGDSALYLCASSSVINNEQFFGPGTRLTVL.

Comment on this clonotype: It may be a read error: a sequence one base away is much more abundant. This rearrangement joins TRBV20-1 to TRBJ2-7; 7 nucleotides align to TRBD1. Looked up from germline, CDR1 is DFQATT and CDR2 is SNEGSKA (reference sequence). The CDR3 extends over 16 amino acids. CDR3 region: CCARDSATGENYEQYF. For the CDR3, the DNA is TGCTGTGCTAGAGATTCCGCCACAGGGGAAAACTACGAGCAGTACTTC.

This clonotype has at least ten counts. CDR3 amino acids: CASSLPRDRAVKTQYF. The CDR3 DNA follows: TGTGCCAGCAGTTTACCCCGGGACAGGGCGGTAAAGACCCAGTACTTC. V gene TRBV28 combines with J gene TRBJ2-5; TRBD1 aligns across 9 bases. Trimming took 2 bases from V and 6 from J; bases not matched to a gene: 10. The CDR3 extends over 16 amino acids. The V gene's germline CDR1 is MDHEN and CDR2 SYDVKM.

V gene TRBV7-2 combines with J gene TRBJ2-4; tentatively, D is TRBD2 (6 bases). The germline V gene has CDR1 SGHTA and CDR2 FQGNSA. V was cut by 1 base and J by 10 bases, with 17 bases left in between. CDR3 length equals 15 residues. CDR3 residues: CASSLDIADKNIQYF. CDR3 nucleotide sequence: TGTGCCAGCAGCTTAGATATAGCGGATAAGAATATTCAGTACTTC.

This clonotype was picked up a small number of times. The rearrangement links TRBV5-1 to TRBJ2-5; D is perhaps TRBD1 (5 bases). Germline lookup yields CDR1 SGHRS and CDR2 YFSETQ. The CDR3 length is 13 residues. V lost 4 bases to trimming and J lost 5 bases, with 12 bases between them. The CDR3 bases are TGCGCCAGCAGCGGAAACAGGATGGAGACCCAGTACTTC. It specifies CASSGNRMETQYF. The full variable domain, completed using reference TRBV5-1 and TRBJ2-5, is KAGVTQTPRYLIKTRGQQVTLSCSPISGHRSVSWYQQTPGQGLQFLFEYFSETQRNKGNFPGRFSGRQFSNSRSEMNVSTLELGDSALYLCASSGNRMETQYFGPGTRLLVL.

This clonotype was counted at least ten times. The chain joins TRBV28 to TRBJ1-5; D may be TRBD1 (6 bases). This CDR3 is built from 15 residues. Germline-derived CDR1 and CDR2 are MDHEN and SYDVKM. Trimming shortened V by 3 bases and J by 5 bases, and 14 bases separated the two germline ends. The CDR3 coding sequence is TGTGCCAGCAGTTTGACCGGGACAACAGATCAGCCCCAGCATTTT. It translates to CASSLTGTTDQPQHF.

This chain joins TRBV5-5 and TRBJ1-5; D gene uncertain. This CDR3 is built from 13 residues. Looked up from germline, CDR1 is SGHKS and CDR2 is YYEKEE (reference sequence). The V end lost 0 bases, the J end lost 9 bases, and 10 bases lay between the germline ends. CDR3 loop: CASSLDPVRPQHF. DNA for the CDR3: TGTGCCAGCAGCTTGGATCCCGTTAGGCCCCAGCATTTT.

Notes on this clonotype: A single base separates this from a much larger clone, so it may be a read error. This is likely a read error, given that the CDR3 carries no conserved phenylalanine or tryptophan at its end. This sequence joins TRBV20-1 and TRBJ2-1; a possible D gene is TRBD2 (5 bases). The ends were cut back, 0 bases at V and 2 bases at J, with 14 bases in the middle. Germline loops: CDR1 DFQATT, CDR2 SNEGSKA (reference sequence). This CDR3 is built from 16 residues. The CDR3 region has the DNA TGCAGTGCTAGAGAGGGGTGGCGGGTGACCTACAATGAGCAGTTCTCC. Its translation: CSAREGWRVTYNEQFS.

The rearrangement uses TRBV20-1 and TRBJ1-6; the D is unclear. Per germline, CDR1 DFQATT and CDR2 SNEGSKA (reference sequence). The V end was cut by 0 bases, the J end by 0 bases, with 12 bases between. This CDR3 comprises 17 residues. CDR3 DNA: TGCAGTGCTAGAGATCTTGACTCGAGCTCCTATAATTCACCCCTCCACTTT. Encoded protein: CSARDLDSSSYNSPLHF.

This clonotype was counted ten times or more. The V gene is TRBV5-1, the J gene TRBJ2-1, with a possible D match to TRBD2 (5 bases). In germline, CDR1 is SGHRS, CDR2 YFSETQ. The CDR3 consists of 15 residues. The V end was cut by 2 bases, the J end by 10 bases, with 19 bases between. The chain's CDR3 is CASSFPRSPRGEQFF. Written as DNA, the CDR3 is TGCGCCAGCAGCTTTCCCCGGAGCCCAAGAGGGGAGCAGTTCTTC. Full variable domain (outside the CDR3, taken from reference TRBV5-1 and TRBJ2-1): KAGVTQTPRYLIKTRGQQVTLSCSPISGHRSVSWYQQTPGQGLQFLFEYFSETQRNKGNFPGRFSGRQFSNSRSEMNVSTLELGDSALYLCASSFPRSPRGEQFFGPGTRLTVL.

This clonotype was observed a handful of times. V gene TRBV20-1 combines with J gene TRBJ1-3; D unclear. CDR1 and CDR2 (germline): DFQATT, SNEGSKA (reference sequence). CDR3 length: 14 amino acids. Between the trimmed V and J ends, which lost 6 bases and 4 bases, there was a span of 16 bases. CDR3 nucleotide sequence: TGCAGTGCCTCATCGACGGCAGGAGGAAACACCATATATTTT. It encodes CSASSTAGGNTIYF.

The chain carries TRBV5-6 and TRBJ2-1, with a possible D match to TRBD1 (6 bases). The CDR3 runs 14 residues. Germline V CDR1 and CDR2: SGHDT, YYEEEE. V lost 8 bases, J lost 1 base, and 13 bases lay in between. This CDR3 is CASDRYVSYNEQFF. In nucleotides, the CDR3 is TGTGCCAGTGACAGGTACGTGTCCTACAATGAGCAGTTCTTC.

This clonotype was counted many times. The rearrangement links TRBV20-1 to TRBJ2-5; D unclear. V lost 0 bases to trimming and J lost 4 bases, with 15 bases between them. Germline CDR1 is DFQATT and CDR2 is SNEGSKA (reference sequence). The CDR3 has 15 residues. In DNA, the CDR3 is TGCAGTGCTAGAGATCTCTCGTCGGGTTTAGAGACCCAGTACTTC. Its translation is CSARDLSSGLETQYF.